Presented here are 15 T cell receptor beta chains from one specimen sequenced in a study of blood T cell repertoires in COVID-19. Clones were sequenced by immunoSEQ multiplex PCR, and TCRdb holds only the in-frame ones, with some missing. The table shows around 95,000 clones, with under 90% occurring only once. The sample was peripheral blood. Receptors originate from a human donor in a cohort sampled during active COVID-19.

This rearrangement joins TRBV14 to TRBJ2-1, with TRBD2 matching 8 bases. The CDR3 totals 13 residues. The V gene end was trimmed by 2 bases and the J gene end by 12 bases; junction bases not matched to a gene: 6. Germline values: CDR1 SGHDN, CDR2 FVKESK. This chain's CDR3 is CASSQISGIGQFF. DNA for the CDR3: TGTGCCAGCAGCCAAATTAGCGGGATCGGGCAGTTCTTC.

The CDR3 nucleotides are TGCGCCAGCAGCCAAGGCCTAGCGGGAGTCGCAGATACGCAGTATTTT. Translating it yields CASSQGLAGVADTQYF. This chain connects TRBV4-3 to TRBJ2-3; TRBD2 matches at 10 bases. V shed 1 base, J shed 4 bases, and the junction held 5 bases outside the gene matches. The CDR3 has 16 amino acids. Germline assignment: CDR1 LGHNA and CDR2 YSLEER.

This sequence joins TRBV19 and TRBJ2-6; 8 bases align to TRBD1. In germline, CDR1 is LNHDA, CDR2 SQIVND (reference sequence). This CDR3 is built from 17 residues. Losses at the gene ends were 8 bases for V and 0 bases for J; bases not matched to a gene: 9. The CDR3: CASQEGQDFSGANVLTF. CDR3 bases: TGTGCCAGTCAGGAGGGACAGGATTTCTCTGGGGCCAACGTCCTGACTTTC.

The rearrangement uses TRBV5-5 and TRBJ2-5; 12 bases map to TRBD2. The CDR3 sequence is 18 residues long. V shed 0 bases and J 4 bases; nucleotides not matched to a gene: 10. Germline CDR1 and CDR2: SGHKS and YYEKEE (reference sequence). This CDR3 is CASSLGLLAGGGGETQYF. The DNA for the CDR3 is TGTGCCAGCAGCTTGGGCTTACTAGCGGGGGGAGGAGGAGAGACCCAGTACTTC.

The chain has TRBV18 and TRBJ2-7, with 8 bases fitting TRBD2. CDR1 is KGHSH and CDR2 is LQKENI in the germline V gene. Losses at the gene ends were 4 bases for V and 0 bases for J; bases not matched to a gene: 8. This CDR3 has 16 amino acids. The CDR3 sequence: CASSRGVAGPSYEQYF. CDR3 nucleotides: TGTGCCAGCTCACGGGGTGTAGCGGGACCCTCCTACGAGCAGTACTTC.

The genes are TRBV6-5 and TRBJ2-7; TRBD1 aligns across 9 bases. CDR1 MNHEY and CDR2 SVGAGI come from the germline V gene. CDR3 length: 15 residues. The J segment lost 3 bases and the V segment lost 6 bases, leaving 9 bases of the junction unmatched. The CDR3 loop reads CASSPSGDRDYEQYF. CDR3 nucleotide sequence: TGTGCCAGCAGCCCCTCTGGGGACAGGGACTACGAGCAGTACTTC.

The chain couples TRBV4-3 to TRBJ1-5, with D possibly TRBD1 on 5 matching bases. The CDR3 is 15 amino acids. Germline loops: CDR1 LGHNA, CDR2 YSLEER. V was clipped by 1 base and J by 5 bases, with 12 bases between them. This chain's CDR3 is CASSQGVRGDQPQHF. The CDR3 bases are TGCGCCAGCAGCCAAGGAGTTAGGGGTGATCAGCCCCAGCATTTT.

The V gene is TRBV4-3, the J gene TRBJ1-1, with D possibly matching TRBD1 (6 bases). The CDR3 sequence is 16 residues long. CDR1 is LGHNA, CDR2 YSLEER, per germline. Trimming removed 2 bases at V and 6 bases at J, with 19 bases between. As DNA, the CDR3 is TGCGCCAGCAGCCAATTATGGTTGGGGGCGATCCCTGAAGCTTTCTTT. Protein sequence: CASSQLWLGAIPEAFF.

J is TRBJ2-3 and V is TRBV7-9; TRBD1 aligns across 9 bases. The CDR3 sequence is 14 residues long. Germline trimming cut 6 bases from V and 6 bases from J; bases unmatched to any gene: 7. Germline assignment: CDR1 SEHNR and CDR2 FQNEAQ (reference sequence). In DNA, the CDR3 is TGTGCCAGCAGGCGTACAGGGGGCGCGGATACGCAGTATTTT. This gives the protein CASRRTGGADTQYF.

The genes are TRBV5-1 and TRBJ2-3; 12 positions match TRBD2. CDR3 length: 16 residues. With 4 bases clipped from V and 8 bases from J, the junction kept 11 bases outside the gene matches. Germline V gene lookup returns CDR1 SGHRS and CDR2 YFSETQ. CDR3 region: CASSIVTSGGMSTQYF. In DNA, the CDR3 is TGCGCCAGCAGCATTGTGACTAGCGGGGGAATGAGTACGCAGTATTTT.

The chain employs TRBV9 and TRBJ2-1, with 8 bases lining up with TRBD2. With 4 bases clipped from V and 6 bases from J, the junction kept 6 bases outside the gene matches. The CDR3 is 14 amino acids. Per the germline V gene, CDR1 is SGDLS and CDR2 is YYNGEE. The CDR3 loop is CASSLSGSFNEQFF. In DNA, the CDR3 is TGTGCCAGCAGCCTCAGCGGGAGTTTCAATGAGCAGTTCTTC.

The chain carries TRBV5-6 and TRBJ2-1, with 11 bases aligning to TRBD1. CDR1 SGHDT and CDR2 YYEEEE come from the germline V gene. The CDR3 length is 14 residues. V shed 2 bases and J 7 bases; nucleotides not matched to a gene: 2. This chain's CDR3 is CASSFRDRGNEQFF. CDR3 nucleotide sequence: TGTGCCAGCAGCTTCCGGGACAGGGGGAATGAGCAGTTCTTC. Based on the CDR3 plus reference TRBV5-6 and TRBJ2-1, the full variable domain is DAGVTQSPTHLIKTRGQQVTLRCSPKSGHDTVSWYQQALGQGPQFIFQYYEEEERQRGNFPDRFSGHQFPNYSSELNVNALLLGDSALYLCASSFRDRGNEQFFGPGTRLTVL.

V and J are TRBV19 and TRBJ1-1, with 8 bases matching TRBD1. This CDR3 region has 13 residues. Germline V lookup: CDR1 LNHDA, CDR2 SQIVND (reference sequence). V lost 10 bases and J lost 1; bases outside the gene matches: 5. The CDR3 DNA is TGTGCCACAAGGACAGGGACGAACACTGAAGCTTTCTTT. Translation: CATRTGTNTEAFF.

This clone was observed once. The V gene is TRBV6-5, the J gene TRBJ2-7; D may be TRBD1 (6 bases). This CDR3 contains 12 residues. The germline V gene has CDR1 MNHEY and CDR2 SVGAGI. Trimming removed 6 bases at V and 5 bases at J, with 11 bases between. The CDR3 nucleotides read TGTGCCAGCAGGAAGGACAGACACGAGCAGTACTTC. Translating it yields CASRKDRHEQYF.

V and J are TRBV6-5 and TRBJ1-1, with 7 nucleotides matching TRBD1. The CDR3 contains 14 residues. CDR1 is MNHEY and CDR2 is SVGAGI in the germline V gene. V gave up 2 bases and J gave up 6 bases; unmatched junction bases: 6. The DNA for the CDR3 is TGTGCCAGCAGTTACAGAGAGGGGGCTGCTGAAGCTTTCTTT. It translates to CASSYREGAAEAFF.